These 4 T cell receptor beta chains originate from one sample sequenced in a study of blood T cell repertoires in COVID-19. Some clones are missing from TCRdb's copy, which holds only in-frame ones; the method was immunoSEQ multiplex PCR. The data contain roughly 43,000 clones, approximately 77% of them singletons. Sequenced sample: peripheral blood. The receptors stem from a woman in her 70s with acute or convalescent COVID-19.

The CDR3 here is CASSPLGTSGPDTQYF. The CDR3 nucleotides read TGTGCCAGTAGTCCTCTCGGGACTAGCGGCCCAGATACGCAGTATTTT. The chain combines TRBV19 with TRBJ2-3, with 11 bases that match TRBD2. The V gene's germline CDR1 is LNHDA and CDR2 SQIVND (reference sequence). With 5 bases clipped from V and 4 bases from J, the junction kept 8 bases outside the gene matches. The CDR3 has 16 residues. Full variable domain (missing parts from reference TRBV19 and TRBJ2-3): DGGITQSPKYLFRKEGQNVTLSCEQNLNHDAMYWYRQDPGQGLRLIYYSQIVNDFQKGDIAEGYSVSREKKESFPLTVTSAQKNPTAFYLCASSPLGTSGPDTQYFGPGTRLTVL.

This clone appeared a few times. The chain combines TRBV5-4 with TRBJ1-5; 9 bases are a match to TRBD1. Germline V lookup: CDR1 SGHNT, CDR2 YYREEE (reference sequence). The CDR3 loop spans 14 amino acids. V gave up 2 bases and J gave up 4 bases; unmatched junction bases: 1. CDR3 DNA sequence: TGTGCCAGCAGCTTACAGGGGGCAAATCAGCCCCAGCATTTT. This gives the protein CASSLQGANQPQHF.

CDR3 DNA: TGTGCCAGCAGTTCTCCGACAGGGACGAATAGCAATCAGCCCCAGCATTTT. Encoded protein: CASSSPTGTNSNQPQHF. V is TRBV6-2 or TRBV6-3 and J is TRBJ1-5, with TRBD1 matching over 7 bases. The ends lost 4 bases at V and 0 bases at J; junction bases unmatched: 9. Per the germline V gene, CDR1 is MNHEY and CDR2 is SVGEGT. The length of the CDR3 is 17 residues.

J is TRBJ2-2 and V is TRBV4-2; tentative D call: TRBD2 (7 bases). V shed 2 bases and J shed 5 bases, with 12 bases lying between them. The V gene's germline CDR1 is LGHNA and CDR2 YNFKEQ. The CDR3 spans 15 residues. CDR3 nucleotide sequence: TGTGCCAGCAGCCAATTCAGGGGAGGGACCGGGGAGCTGTTTTTT. Its translation: CASSQFRGGTGELFF.